Described below is a single TCR beta chain sequence and its context. This clone has only one observation. No antigen is known for it. No per-base quality is available; no much larger clone lies one base away. V and J lose 0 bases and 9 bases, and a span of 9 bases separates them. The germline V gene specifies SGHAT as CDR1 and FQNNGV as CDR2. The CDR3 spans 13 residues, from the cysteine through the phenylalanine. The kept DNA is CDR3 alone, 39 bases in frame from the first base. These data belong to a study of T cell responses to AZD1222 COVID-19 vaccine (dated by TCRdb to 2020 to 2022). Concerning the study at large: AZD1222 recipients whose second dose came at about 4 weeks and those whose second dose came at about 12 weeks were combined into one group, since spike-specific TCR depth and breadth did not differ between the two schedules. TCR sequencing was performed for over 230 trial participants, of whom roughly 200 were given two doses of AZD1222 and around 25 were given two doses of MenACWY control vaccine. Trial participants were enrolled into age subgroups of 18-55, 56-69 and 70-plus years, which contained around 150, 29 and 61 TCR-sequenced participants, respectively. General study outcomes and caveats: In the small 56-69-year group, the increase in depth fell short of significance, most likely because of low power. Because no day 14 peak-response samples were available, the repertoires could be characterized only after the peak T cell response. The vaccine-associated CD4 TCRs covered the entire spike protein, and the dominant responses fell in regions 160-218 and 743-854. Only 5 to 7 AZD1222 recipients were SARS-CoV-2 seropositive at baseline, limiting conclusions about previously exposed vaccinees. After two AZD1222 doses, spike-specific TCR breadth and depth were significantly higher than at day 0 and than in MenACWY recipients. Participants were mostly white British, with more females than males. The authors suggested clonal diversity may have been underestimated. Epitopes outside the regions mutated in the B.1.351 and B.1.1.7 variants were reportedly recognized by nearly half of the unique spike-specific TCRs.

Sample time point, as interpreted from the label and publication: baseline before first vaccination. Samples from vaccinated people were obtained from the UK trials COV001 and COV002, which included a single-blind randomized controlled phase 2/3 trial of AZD1222 (ChAdOx1 nCoV-19) in healthy adults. For TCRbeta chain sequencing, PBMC samples were collected from trial participants at day 0 and at day 28 after the second dose. The CDR3 regions of human TCRbeta chains were analyzed by immunosequencing. Regarding the original processing steps: TCRs in the repertoires were matched against a reference library of SARS-CoV-2-specific TCRs that had been generated with the MIRA antigen-specificity platform. Breadth was defined as the fraction of unique TCRs that were SARS-CoV-2-associated. Depth was defined as the fraction of total T cells that were SARS-CoV-2-associated. Each spike-specific TCR was assigned to its reactive spike region and to a CD4 or CD8 class using the MIRA data. Log10-transformed breadth and depth values were compared by one-way ANOVA with Sidak's multiple comparisons tests. Drawn from immuneACCESS, this table holds only the in-frame rearrangements with V and J called that TCRdb kept. Clones are partly lost; checked studies trace under half to an unresolved V gene and leave the rest unexplained. V, J and clone size were drawn from that table, and D and trimming were deduced from the DNA. For this sample the table gives more than 50,000 clones, of which roughly 82% were detected only once. The biggest ten clones account for 20% of the sample.

Sequenced material: peripheral blood, taken on day 0 of AZD1222 vaccination. This TCR came from an adult in good health. This chain is built from TRBV11-2 and TRBJ2-1, with the identity of the D gene unclear. The DNA reads as follows: TGTGCCAGCAGCTTAGAAGCAGCAGGTGAGCAGTTCTTC. It translates to CASSLEAAGEQFF.